The clone carrying this TCR beta chain has more than one count but fewer than ten. Its specificity is not known. Germline CDR1 is KGHSH and CDR2 is LQKENI. Between the trimmed V and J ends, which lost 2 bases and 1 base, there was a span of 11 bases. The CDR3 sequence is 16 residues long. This sample was taken from a study of CD8 T cells in ankylosing spondylitis. TCRdb redid the calling of the 5' RACE reads with MiXCR, one entry per CDR3 protein. The sample has about 340,000 distinct CDR3 sequences, 6.5% to 10% seen once. Whole-study results and caveats: From matched ankylosing spondylitis synovial fluid, disease-linked clones were reportedly recovered at significantly enriched levels. In reactive arthritis synovial fluid and blood, some motif variants had been reported before. Ankylosing spondylitis blood seemed to carry a telltale TCR beta motif made of fewer than ten highly homologous variants. CD8+ cells made up the disease-linked clones, which were relatively rare in peripheral blood.

V and J are TRBV18 and TRBJ2-2; tentatively, D is TRBD2 (5 bases). The clonotype was recovered from a male donor with ankylosing spondylitis. Sequenced sample: blood, either unsorted or a sorted T cell fraction (not recorded which). The CDR3 DNA sequence: TGTGCCAGCTCACCAGAACTAGACCTGAACACCGGGGAGCTGTTTTTT. It translates to CASSPELDLNTGELFF.